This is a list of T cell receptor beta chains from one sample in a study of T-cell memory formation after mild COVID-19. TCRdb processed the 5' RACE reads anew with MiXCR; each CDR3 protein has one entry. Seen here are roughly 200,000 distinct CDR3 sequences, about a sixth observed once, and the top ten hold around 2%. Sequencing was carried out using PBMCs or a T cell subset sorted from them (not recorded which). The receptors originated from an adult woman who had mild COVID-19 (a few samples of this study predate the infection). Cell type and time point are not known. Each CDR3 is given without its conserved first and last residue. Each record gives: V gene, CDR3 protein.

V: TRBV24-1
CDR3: ATSRGGAMETQY

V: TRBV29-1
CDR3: SVASGASTDTQY

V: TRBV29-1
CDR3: SGGRGQGKTQY

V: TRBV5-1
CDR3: ASRNPGRTETQY

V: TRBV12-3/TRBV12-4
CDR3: ASSIMTGYEQY

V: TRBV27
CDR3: ASSLRGALTDTQY

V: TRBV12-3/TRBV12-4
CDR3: ASSLAGTNYGYT

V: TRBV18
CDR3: ASSPSVLAGGSTDTQY

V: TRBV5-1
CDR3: ASSGQGVDTQY

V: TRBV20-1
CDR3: SASTSGGVGEQF

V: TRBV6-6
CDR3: ASRRLGGELF

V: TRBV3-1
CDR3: ASGRGGRSNEQF

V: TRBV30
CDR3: AWSQQGYEQF

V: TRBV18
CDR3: ASSPAGTDEQY

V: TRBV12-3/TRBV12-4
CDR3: ASTTVQDTQY

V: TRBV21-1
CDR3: ASRAGTSVSEQY

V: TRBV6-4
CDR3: ASSPTPGTGELF

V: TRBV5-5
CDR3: ASSLARGVSYEQY

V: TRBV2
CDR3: ASSEFWVVRGYT

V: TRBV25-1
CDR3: ASSEYRKGSEAF

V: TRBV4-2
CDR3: ASSQDPRQVSSYEQY

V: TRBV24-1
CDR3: ATPRPPNTEAF

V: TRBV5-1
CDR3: ASSVTGGEETQY

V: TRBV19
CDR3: ASSITSDYGYT

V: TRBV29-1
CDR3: SVGDRGLFVSGNTIY

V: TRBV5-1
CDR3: ASSLTPGLAGGRTDTQY

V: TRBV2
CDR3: ASSAGMKTYEQY

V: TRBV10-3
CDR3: AISGASGGLNEQF

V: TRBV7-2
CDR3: ASSSAGTAIDTQY